A selection of T cell receptor beta chains follows, all from one sample in a study of T-cell memory formation after mild COVID-19. TCRdb passed the 5' RACE reads through MiXCR, listing each CDR3 protein once. The top ten clones hold approximately 21% of a sample with about 390,000 distinct CDR3 sequences, about 15% of them seen once. Sequenced: PBMCs or a T cell subset sorted from them (not recorded which). The receptor source for this set is a man aged 18-30 years who had mild COVID-19 (a few samples of this study predate the infection). Cell type and time point are not known. CDR3s include the opening cysteine and the closing phenylalanine or tryptophan. The order of the fields is J gene, D gene, V gene, clone size, CDR3 protein, CDR3 DNA. The D gene is left open where the match is weak. Not every row has a clone size; where given, it reads once, few, many or a size class.

j_gene: TRBJ1-5
d_gene: -
v_gene: TRBV29-1
abundance: -
CDR3aa: CSVSFRGGNNQPQHF
CDR3nt: TGCAGCGTTTCGTTTCGGGGGGGGAACAATCAGCCCCAGCATTTT

j_gene: TRBJ2-7
d_gene: TRBD1
v_gene: TRBV15
abundance: few
CDR3aa: CATSGQGAHEQYF
CDR3nt: TGTGCCACCAGCGGACAGGGGGCCCACGAGCAGTACTTC

j_gene: TRBJ1-1
d_gene: TRBD1
v_gene: TRBV5-1
abundance: -
CDR3aa: CASSPWGPGGQANTEAFF
CDR3nt: TGCGCCAGCAGCCCCTGGGGCCCTGGGGGACAGGCGAACACTGAAGCTTTCTTT

j_gene: TRBJ2-3
d_gene: TRBD1
v_gene: TRBV12-3/TRBV12-4
abundance: -
CDR3aa: CASSIDRVGTDTQYF
CDR3nt: TGTGCCAGCAGTATTGACAGGGTAGGGACAGATACGCAGTATTTT

j_gene: TRBJ2-7
d_gene: -
v_gene: TRBV6-6
abundance: -
CDR3aa: CASSPRPGSTYEQYF
CDR3nt: TGTGCCAGCAGTCCTCGCCCGGGGAGTACCTACGAGCAGTACTTC

j_gene: TRBJ2-2
d_gene: -
v_gene: TRBV6-2/TRBV6-3
abundance: -
CDR3aa: CASSFTRGELFF
CDR3nt: TGTGCCAGCAGTTTTACCCGGGGGGAGCTGTTTTTT

j_gene: TRBJ1-3
d_gene: -
v_gene: TRBV12-3/TRBV12-4
abundance: few
CDR3aa: CASRLPGGENTIYF
CDR3nt: TGTGCCAGCAGGCTACCCGGGGGCGAAAACACCATATATTTT

j_gene: TRBJ2-1
d_gene: TRBD1
v_gene: TRBV28
abundance: -
CDR3aa: CASRMGQNNEQFF
CDR3nt: TGTGCCAGCAGGATGGGACAGAACAATGAGCAGTTCTTC

j_gene: TRBJ1-5
d_gene: -
v_gene: TRBV29-1
abundance: many
CDR3aa: CSAQDPNQPQHF
CDR3nt: TGCAGCGCCCAGGACCCTAATCAGCCCCAGCATTTT

j_gene: TRBJ2-3
d_gene: -
v_gene: TRBV12-3/TRBV12-4
abundance: few
CDR3aa: CASSFRTITDTQYF
CDR3nt: TGTGCCAGCAGTTTTAGGACTATCACAGATACGCAGTATTTT

j_gene: TRBJ1-2
d_gene: -
v_gene: TRBV6-5
abundance: few
CDR3aa: CASSYSHGGGYTF
CDR3nt: TGTGCCAGCAGTTACTCCCACGGGGGTGGCTACACCTTC

j_gene: TRBJ1-6
d_gene: -
v_gene: TRBV4-1
abundance: -
CDR3aa: CASSKARDSPLHF
CDR3nt: TGCGCCAGCAGCAAAGCGAGGGATTCACCCCTCCACTTT

j_gene: TRBJ2-2
d_gene: -
v_gene: TRBV12-3/TRBV12-4
abundance: -
CDR3aa: CASSFARSITGELFF
CDR3nt: TGTGCCAGCAGTTTCGCTCGTAGCATCACCGGGGAGCTGTTTTTT

j_gene: TRBJ2-3
d_gene: -
v_gene: TRBV5-1
abundance: few
CDR3aa: CASSFGPGTDTQYF
CDR3nt: TGCGCCAGCAGCTTTGGGCCAGGCACAGATACGCAGTATTTT

j_gene: TRBJ2-1
d_gene: -
v_gene: TRBV5-1
abundance: -
CDR3aa: CASSISPPLNEQFF
CDR3nt: TGCGCCAGCAGCATTTCTCCCCCTCTCAATGAGCAGTTCTTC

j_gene: TRBJ1-5
d_gene: -
v_gene: TRBV5-6
abundance: -
CDR3aa: CASSGGTGTNQPQHF
CDR3nt: TGTGCCAGCAGTGGAGGGACGGGTACAAACCAGCCCCAGCATTTT

j_gene: TRBJ1-1
d_gene: -
v_gene: TRBV12-3/TRBV12-4
abundance: -
CDR3aa: CASTLRPRTKPTEAFF
CDR3nt: TGTGCCAGCACCCTCCGCCCCCGGACGAAGCCAACTGAAGCTTTCTTT

j_gene: TRBJ1-6
d_gene: -
v_gene: TRBV7-2
abundance: few
CDR3aa: CASSLGPSPLHF
CDR3nt: TGTGCCAGCAGCTTAGGGCCTTCACCCCTCCACTTT

j_gene: TRBJ1-1
d_gene: TRBD1
v_gene: TRBV5-1
abundance: -
CDR3aa: CASSWGTGERNTEAFF
CDR3nt: TGCGCCAGCAGCTGGGGGACAGGGGAGCGGAACACTGAAGCTTTCTTT

j_gene: TRBJ1-3
d_gene: TRBD1
v_gene: TRBV7-2
abundance: few
CDR3aa: CASSPSTGTGNTIYF
CDR3nt: TGTGCCAGCAGCCCCTCGACAGGGACTGGAAACACCATATATTTT

j_gene: TRBJ2-1
d_gene: -
v_gene: TRBV20-1
abundance: -
CDR3aa: CSARDLEDYREQFF
CDR3nt: TGCAGTGCTAGAGATCTTGAAGACTACCGGGAGCAGTTCTTC

j_gene: TRBJ1-2
d_gene: -
v_gene: TRBV28
abundance: -
CDR3aa: CASSFGNNYGYTF
CDR3nt: TGTGCCAGCAGTTTTGGGAATAACTATGGCTACACCTTC

j_gene: TRBJ1-6
d_gene: TRBD1
v_gene: TRBV12-5
abundance: -
CDR3aa: CASTPYGQGVSPLHF
CDR3nt: TGTGCTAGTACTCCTTACGGACAGGGGGTATCACCCCTCCACTTT

j_gene: TRBJ2-5
d_gene: -
v_gene: TRBV24-1
abundance: many
CDR3aa: CATSDSQDSKETQYF
CDR3nt: TGTGCCACCAGTGATTCTCAGGACAGTAAGGAGACCCAGTACTTC

j_gene: TRBJ2-1
d_gene: -
v_gene: TRBV7-8
abundance: once
CDR3aa: CASSTKGTSSYNEQFF
CDR3nt: TGTGCCAGCAGCACAAAGGGGACGAGCTCCTACAATGAGCAGTTCTTC

j_gene: TRBJ2-1
d_gene: -
v_gene: TRBV28
abundance: -
CDR3aa: CASSSTGTHEQFF
CDR3nt: TGTGCCAGCAGTTCCACCGGGACGCATGAGCAGTTCTTC

j_gene: TRBJ1-1
d_gene: -
v_gene: TRBV7-9
abundance: few
CDR3aa: CASSKTDSMNTEAFF
CDR3nt: TGTGCCAGCAGCAAGACGGACAGCATGAACACTGAAGCTTTCTTT

j_gene: TRBJ2-1
d_gene: TRBD1
v_gene: TRBV12-3/TRBV12-4
abundance: -
CDR3aa: CASSLRRKGTGLGFF
CDR3nt: TGTGCCAGCAGCCTCCGAAGGAAAGGGACAGGATTGGGGTTCTTC

j_gene: TRBJ1-1
d_gene: -
v_gene: TRBV2
abundance: -
CDR3aa: CASSEGTTVEAFF
CDR3nt: TGTGCCAGCAGTGAAGGTACGACAGTAGAAGCTTTCTTT

j_gene: TRBJ1-1
d_gene: TRBD1
v_gene: TRBV30
abundance: -
CDR3aa: CAWTAMTGGIAIEAFF
CDR3nt: TGTGCCTGGACGGCCATGACAGGGGGAATCGCGATTGAAGCTTTCTTT

j_gene: TRBJ2-4
d_gene: -
v_gene: TRBV18
abundance: -
CDR3aa: CASSTGSSAKNIQYF
CDR3nt: TGTGCCAGCTCCACAGGGAGTTCAGCCAAAAACATTCAGTACTTC

j_gene: TRBJ2-2
d_gene: TRBD1
v_gene: TRBV4-1
abundance: few
CDR3aa: CASSHGTGIGELFF
CDR3nt: TGCGCCAGCAGCCATGGGACAGGGATCGGGGAGCTGTTTTTT

j_gene: TRBJ2-2
d_gene: TRBD1
v_gene: TRBV7-6
abundance: few
CDR3aa: CASSLDGTGDTGELFF
CDR3nt: TGTGCCAGCAGCTTAGATGGGACAGGGGACACCGGGGAGCTGTTTTTT

j_gene: TRBJ2-7
d_gene: TRBD1
v_gene: TRBV27
abundance: few
CDR3aa: CASRNPGQGFYEQYF
CDR3nt: TGTGCCAGCCGCAACCCGGGACAGGGTTTTTACGAGCAGTACTTC

j_gene: TRBJ2-7
d_gene: -
v_gene: TRBV30
abundance: -
CDR3aa: CAWSNLYEQYF
CDR3nt: TGTGCCTGGAGCAACCTCTACGAGCAGTACTTC

j_gene: TRBJ1-2
d_gene: TRBD1
v_gene: TRBV12-3/TRBV12-4
abundance: few
CDR3aa: CASRRRGRDYGYTF
CDR3nt: TGTGCCAGCAGGCGGAGGGGGCGGGACTATGGCTACACCTTC

j_gene: TRBJ2-1
d_gene: -
v_gene: TRBV15
abundance: -
CDR3aa: CATESGDNYNEQFF
CDR3nt: TGTGCCACCGAAAGCGGGGACAACTACAATGAGCAGTTCTTC

j_gene: TRBJ2-4
d_gene: TRBD2
v_gene: TRBV5-1
abundance: few
CDR3aa: CASSLAAGGMGINIQYF
CDR3nt: TGCGCCAGCAGCTTGGCCGCCGGGGGGATGGGGATAAACATTCAGTACTTC

j_gene: TRBJ1-2
d_gene: -
v_gene: TRBV5-1
abundance: few
CDR3aa: CASSLDGQPEDGYTF
CDR3nt: TGCGCCAGCAGCTTGGACGGACAGCCAGAGGATGGCTACACCTTC

j_gene: TRBJ1-5
d_gene: -
v_gene: TRBV20-1
abundance: -
CDR3aa: CSAEDRWNQPQHF
CDR3nt: TGCAGTGCCGAGGACAGATGGAATCAGCCCCAGCATTTT

j_gene: TRBJ2-1
d_gene: TRBD1
v_gene: TRBV5-1
abundance: many
CDR3aa: CASSLYGQENNEQFF
CDR3nt: TGCGCCAGCAGCTTATATGGACAGGAAAACAATGAGCAGTTCTTC